Sequencing of this TCR beta chain was carried out in a study of cytomegalovirus exposure and HLA in healthy donors. CDR3 length: 15 residues. Germline CDR1 and CDR2: SGDLS and YYNGEE. The trim removed 3 bases at V and 5 bases at J, leaving 5 bases unmatched. The method was immunoSEQ multiplex PCR; TCRdb's version includes in-frame clones alone and lacks a portion of them. The sample holds around 190,000 clones; about 85% are singletons and the top ten take approximately 15%. This chain joins TRBV9 and TRBJ2-5; 12 bases match TRBD2. This TCR was recovered from a man younger than 35 in good health and CMV-seropositive. The source material was PBMCs. The CDR3 coding sequence is TGTGCCAGCAGCGAGACTAGCGGGAGCCTCGAGACCCAGTACTTC. This sequence encodes CASSETSGSLETQYF.